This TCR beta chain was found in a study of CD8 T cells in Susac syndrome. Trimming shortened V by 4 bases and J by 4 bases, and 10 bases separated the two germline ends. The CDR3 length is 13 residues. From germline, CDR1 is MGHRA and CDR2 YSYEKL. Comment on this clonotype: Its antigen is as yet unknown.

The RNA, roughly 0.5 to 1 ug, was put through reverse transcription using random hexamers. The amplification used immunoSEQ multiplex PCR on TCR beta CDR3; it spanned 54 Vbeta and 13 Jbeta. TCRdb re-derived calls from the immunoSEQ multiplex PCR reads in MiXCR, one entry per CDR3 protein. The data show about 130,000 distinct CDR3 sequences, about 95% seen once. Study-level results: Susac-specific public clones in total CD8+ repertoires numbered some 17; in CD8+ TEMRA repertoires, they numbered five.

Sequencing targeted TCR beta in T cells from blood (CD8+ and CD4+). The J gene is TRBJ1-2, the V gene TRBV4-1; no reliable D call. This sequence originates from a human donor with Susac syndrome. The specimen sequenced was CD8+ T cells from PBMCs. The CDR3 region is CASSRLGSYGYTF. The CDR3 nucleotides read TGCGCCAGCAGCCGCCTGGGGAGCTATGGCTACACCTTC.